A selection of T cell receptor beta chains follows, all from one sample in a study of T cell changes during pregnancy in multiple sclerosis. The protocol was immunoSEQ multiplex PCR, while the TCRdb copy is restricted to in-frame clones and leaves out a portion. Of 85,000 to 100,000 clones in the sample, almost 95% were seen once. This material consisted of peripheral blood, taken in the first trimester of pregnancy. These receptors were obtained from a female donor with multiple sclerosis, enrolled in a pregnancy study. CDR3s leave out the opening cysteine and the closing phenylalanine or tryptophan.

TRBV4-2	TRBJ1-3	ASSQDSGNTIY
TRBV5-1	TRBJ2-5	ASSRASGRSLETQY
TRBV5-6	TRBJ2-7	ASSLGFGQGSHEQY
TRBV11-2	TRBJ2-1	ASSRYRVGEQF
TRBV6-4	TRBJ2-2	ASSAQGETGELF
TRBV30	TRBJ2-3	AWGETGGLDTQY
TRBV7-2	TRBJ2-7	ASSNRDRGLYEQY
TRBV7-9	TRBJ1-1	ASSLGWQGQVNTEAF
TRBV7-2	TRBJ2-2	ASSPTGAGTGELF
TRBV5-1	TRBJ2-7	ASSYDSYEQY
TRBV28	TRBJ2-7	ASSSHHRDRVYEQY
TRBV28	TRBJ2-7	ASSFGGVGYYEQY
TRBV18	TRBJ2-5	ASSDEGAGETQY
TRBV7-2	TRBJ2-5	ASSLVGTGGIRETQY
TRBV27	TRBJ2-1	ASSFVGLRNEQF
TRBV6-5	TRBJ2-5	ASSNHRFIPQY
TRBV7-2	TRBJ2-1	ASSITSGRNNEQF
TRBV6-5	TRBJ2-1	ASTNFGQDNEQF
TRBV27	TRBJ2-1	ASSHSSGLFGNEQF
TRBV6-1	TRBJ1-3	ASSDPRLLGALGNTIY
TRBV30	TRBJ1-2	AWSVPPGGGYT
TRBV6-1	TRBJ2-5	ASSAKETQY
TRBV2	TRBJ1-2	ASSENRENYGYT
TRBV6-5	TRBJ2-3	ASSEAQAGVLN
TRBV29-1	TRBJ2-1	SVDRSNEQF
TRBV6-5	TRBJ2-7	ASRDRVQATYEQY
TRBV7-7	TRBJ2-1	ASSLEEGGYNEQF
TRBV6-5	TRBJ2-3	ASSNRVNTQY
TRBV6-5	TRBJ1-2	ASSSHEGGSYT
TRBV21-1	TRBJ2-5	ASSKGSPVVCRLRDQETQY
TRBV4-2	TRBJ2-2	ASSQAQRDIVGELF
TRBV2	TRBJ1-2	ASQIGRVHGYGYT
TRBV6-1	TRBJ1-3	ASRASGNTIY